The clone carrying this T cell receptor beta chain came up many times. What it binds is unknown. The entry originates in a study of T cells in Graves' hyperthyroidism and ophthalmopathy. Researchers took RNA transcripts and amplified the TCR beta CDR3 regions from them. First-round RT-PCR of the TCR CDR3 relied on the HTBI primer set. Each CDR3 protein is one row after TCRdb ran MiXCR on the multiplex PCR reads. The repertoire consists of some 250,000 distinct CDR3 sequences, with 13% to 15% occurring once and the leading ten covering roughly 15%. Study-wide findings and caveats: Ophthalmopathy, as predicted by the model, came a median about six months after the prediction.

Trimming took 7 bases from V and 3 from J, leaving 16 bases between them. Germline CDR1 and CDR2: MDHEN and SYDVKM. CDR3 length: 14 residues. The V call is TRBV28, the J call TRBJ2-7; D might be TRBD1 (7 bases). The sequence derives from a woman aged 40 to 50 with Graves' hyperthyroidism that later progressed to Graves' ophthalmopathy. Sequencing was carried out using blood. The CDR3 DNA sequence: TGTGCCAGCATATCAGGGGGGTTGCGCTACGAGCAGTACTTC. It translates to CASISGGLRYEQYF.